The 12 T cell receptor beta chains below come from one sample, sequenced in a study of Ad26.COV2.S vaccination and SARS-CoV-2 variants. Repertoires were generated with immunoSEQ multiplex PCR, while TCRdb's copy carries only in-frame clones and drops some. Of 350,000 to 450,000 clones listed, about nine tenths are singletons. Treatment described: some 20 received Ad26.COV2.S at low or high dose, single or two shots; 5 received placebo; per-sample allocation not given. Collection of samples fell on day 63 after the first vaccine or placebo injection. The sequencing used peripheral blood, collected in a trial of Ad26.COV2.S vaccine versus placebo. The receptors were gathered from a person between 18 and 65 years old who received the Ad26.COV2.S COVID-19 vaccine or a placebo.

The J gene is TRBJ2-7, the V gene TRBV7-9, with TRBD2 identical over 8 bases. There are 14 residues in the CDR3. V gave up 5 bases and J gave up 5 bases; unmatched junction bases: 8. Germline V gives CDR1 SEHNR, CDR2 FQNEAQ (reference sequence). CDR3 sequence (DNA): TGTGCCAGCAGCAGTCGGGGGGGCCTAAACGAGCAGTACTTC. Translating it yields CASSSRGGLNEQYF.

This clone has just one count. V gene TRBV10-2 combines with J gene TRBJ1-6, with D uncertain. This CDR3 has 13 residues. Germline V CDR1 and CDR2: WSHSY, SAAADI. V dropped 0 bases and J dropped 9 bases, with 6 bases sitting between them. CDR3 DNA sequence: TGCGCCAGCAGTGAGTCTAGGCGTTCACCCCTCCACTTT. Translated, it gives CASSESRRSPLHF.

This chain's CDR3 is CASSLARGTNTEAFF. The CDR3 bases are TGTGCCAGCAGCTTAGCGCGTGGGACCAACACTGAAGCTTTCTTT. The chain is built from TRBV7-9 and TRBJ1-1; D might be TRBD1 (5 bases). V was trimmed by 0 bases and J by 2 bases, leaving 10 bases between them. The germline gives CDR1 SEHNR, CDR2 FQNEAQ (reference sequence). The CDR3 totals 15 residues.

The chain uses TRBV29-1 and TRBJ1-1, with D possibly being TRBD1 (5 bases). Looked up from germline, CDR1 is SQVTM and CDR2 is ANQGSEA. Trimming pared 6 bases from V and 5 bases from J, leaving 16 bases between. The CDR3 is 13 amino acids. For the CDR3, the DNA is TGCAGCGTCAGTAAAGGAGGGGATACTGAAGCTTTCTTT. It translates to CSVSKGGDTEAFF.

The chain is built from TRBV30 and TRBJ2-7; D is perhaps TRBD1 or TRBD2 (5 bases each). CDR1 is GTSNPN, CDR2 SVGIG, per germline (reference sequence). The CDR3 is 12 amino acids. V was trimmed by 1 base and J by 6 bases, leaving 10 bases between them. In nucleotides, the CDR3 is TGTGCCTGGAGTGGGTCCGGGACCGAGCAGTACTTC. It specifies CAWSGSGTEQYF.

The chain recombines TRBV6-5 with TRBJ2-7; TRBD1 might be the D (6 bases). Germline CDR1 and CDR2: MNHEY and SVGAGI. The CDR3 runs to 14 residues. Trimming stripped 6 bases from V and 0 bases from J, with 12 bases between. The CDR3 nucleotides are TGTGCCAGCAGCCAAGACAGGACCTCCTACGAGCAGTACTTC. It translates to CASSQDRTSYEQYF.

The chain recombines TRBV7-6 with TRBJ1-2, with D unclear. Deletions cut 5 bases from V and 5 bases from J, with 27 bases between. Germline CDR1 reads SGHVS; CDR2 reads FNYEAQ. The CDR3 extends over 18 amino acids. CDR3 nucleotide sequence: TGTGCCAGCAGCCCCCGTACGGGGTCGGGCGTTGTAGGGTATGGCTACACCTTC. Translated: CASSPRTGSGVVGYGYTF.

The chain employs TRBV6-1 and TRBJ1-1; D remains unclear. Germline loops: CDR1 MNHNS, CDR2 SASEGT. This CDR3 is built from 14 residues. Trimming stripped 1 base from V and 5 bases from J, with 11 bases between. DNA for the CDR3: TGTGCCAGCAGTGAAGGGGGATTGGGGACTGAAGCTTTCTTT. Amino acids: CASSEGGLGTEAFF.

This clone appeared a few times. The rearrangement links TRBV11-2 to TRBJ1-2; 7 bases fit TRBD1. With V trimmed by 5 bases and J by 7 bases, 7 bases remained unmatched. The CDR3 totals 13 residues. The V gene's germline CDR1 is SGHAT and CDR2 FQNNGV. The chain's CDR3 is CASSLDRRVGYTF. The CDR3 DNA is TGTGCCAGCAGCCTGGACAGGCGGGTTGGCTACACCTTC. Based on the CDR3 plus reference TRBV11-2 and TRBJ1-2, the full variable domain is EAGVAQSPRYKIIEKRQSVAFWCNPISGHATLYWYQQILGQGPKLLIQFQNNGVVDDSQLPKDRFSAERLKGVDSTLKIQPAKLEDSAVYLCASSLDRRVGYTFGSGTRLTVV.

The V and J genes are TRBV7-2 and TRBJ2-3; TRBD1 or TRBD2 may be the D gene (5 bases each). CDR3 length equals 12 residues. V lost 0 bases, J lost 8 bases, and 6 bases lay in between. The germline V gene has CDR1 SGHTA and CDR2 FQGNSA. CDR3 in amino acids: CASSLAGVTQYF. CDR3 bases: TGTGCCAGCAGCTTAGCGGGGGTTACGCAGTATTTT.

The V gene is TRBV3-1 (or the pseudogene TRBV3-2), the J gene TRBJ1-5, with D hard to call. The CDR3 sequence is 13 residues long. V gave up 0 bases and J gave up 6 bases, with 6 bases separating them. CDR1 and CDR2 from the germline V gene are LGHDT and YNNKEL (reference sequence). CDR3 DNA: TGTGCCAGCAGCCAAGATCGGAGTCAGCCCCAGCATTTT. Translated, it gives CASSQDRSQPQHF.

J is TRBJ1-2 and V is TRBV5-8, with D possibly TRBD1 on 5 matching bases. Trimming shortened V by 2 bases and J by 0 bases, and 5 bases separated the two germline ends. Germline-derived CDR1 and CDR2 are SGHTS and YDEGEE. The CDR3 is made up of 13 amino acids. CDR3 sequence (DNA): TGTGCCAGCAGCTTAGGGGCTAACTATGGCTACACCTTC. Its translation: CASSLGANYGYTF.